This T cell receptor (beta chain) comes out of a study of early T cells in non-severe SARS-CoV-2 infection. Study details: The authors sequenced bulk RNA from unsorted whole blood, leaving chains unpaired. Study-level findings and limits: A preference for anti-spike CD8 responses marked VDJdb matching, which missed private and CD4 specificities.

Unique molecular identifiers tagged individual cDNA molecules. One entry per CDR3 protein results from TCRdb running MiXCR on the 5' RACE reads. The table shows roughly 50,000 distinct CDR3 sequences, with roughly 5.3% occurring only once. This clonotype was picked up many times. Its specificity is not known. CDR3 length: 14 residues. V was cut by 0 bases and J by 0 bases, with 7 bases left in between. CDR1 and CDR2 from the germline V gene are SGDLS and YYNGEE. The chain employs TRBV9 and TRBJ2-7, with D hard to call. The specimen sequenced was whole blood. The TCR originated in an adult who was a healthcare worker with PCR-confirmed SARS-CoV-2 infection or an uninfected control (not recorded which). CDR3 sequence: CASSVGVASYEQYF. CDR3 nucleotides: TGTGCCAGCAGCGTAGGAGTAGCCTCCTACGAGCAGTACTTC. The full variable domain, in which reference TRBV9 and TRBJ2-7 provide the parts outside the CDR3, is DSGVTQTPKHLITATGQRVTLRCSPRSGDLSVYWYQQSLDQGLQFLIQYYNGEERAKGNILERFSAQQFPDLHSELNLSSLELGDSALYFCASSVGVASYEQYFGPGTRLTVT.